This TCR beta chain emerged from a study of cytomegalovirus exposure and HLA in healthy donors. A few counts support this clone. Other DNA variants within this sample encode the same CDR3. The V gene lost 3 bases and the J gene lost 1 base, with 7 bases spanning the gap. In germline, CDR1 is SGHRS, CDR2 YFSETQ. The CDR3 sequence is 13 residues long. Primers for the PCR totalled 60 Vbeta and 13 Jbeta. Clones were read by immunoSEQ multiplex PCR, and TCRdb kept only the in-frame ones, dropping some. The data hold about 140,000 clones, with around 80% observed a single time. V and J are TRBV5-1 and TRBJ1-1; D may be TRBD1 (6 bases). Sequenced input: PBMCs. The sequence came from a boy aged 2 to 9 in good health and CMV-seronegative. As DNA, the CDR3 is TGCGCCAGCAGCTCGACAGGGAACACTGAAGCTTTCTTT. Encoded protein: CASSSTGNTEAFF.